This paragraph covers one TCR beta chain sequence. What it recognizes is unknown. This sample was included in a study of blood T cells in healthy people across ages. General study points: As naive T cell percentage varied, TCR beta diversity correlated strongly with it. A greater number of naive CD4+ cells and higher diversity distinguished long-lived donors from aged donors.

CDR1 and CDR2 from the germline V gene are SGHDN and FVKESK. The CDR3 is 13 amino acids. Losses at the gene ends were 4 bases for V and 7 bases for J; bases not matched to a gene: 4. Sample-barcoded 5' priming and a J-beta primer mix drove a second PCR of roughly 7 to 11 cycles. From the 5' RACE reads, TCRdb called clonotypes with MiXCR, one entry per CDR3 protein. The sample has about 560,000 distinct CDR3 sequences, about 27% seen once. In addition, the sample was reused for a study of T cells of mothers and their children. That publication notes: Nine systemically healthy Caucasian donors: three mothers, six children.

The receptor's source is a boy younger than 10 in good health. The sequencing sample was made of blood. This chain joins TRBV14 and TRBJ1-2; TRBD1 agrees at 9 bases. The CDR3 loop reads CASSRRTGVGYTF. CDR3 DNA: TGTGCCAGCAGCCGACGGACAGGGGTTGGCTACACCTTC.